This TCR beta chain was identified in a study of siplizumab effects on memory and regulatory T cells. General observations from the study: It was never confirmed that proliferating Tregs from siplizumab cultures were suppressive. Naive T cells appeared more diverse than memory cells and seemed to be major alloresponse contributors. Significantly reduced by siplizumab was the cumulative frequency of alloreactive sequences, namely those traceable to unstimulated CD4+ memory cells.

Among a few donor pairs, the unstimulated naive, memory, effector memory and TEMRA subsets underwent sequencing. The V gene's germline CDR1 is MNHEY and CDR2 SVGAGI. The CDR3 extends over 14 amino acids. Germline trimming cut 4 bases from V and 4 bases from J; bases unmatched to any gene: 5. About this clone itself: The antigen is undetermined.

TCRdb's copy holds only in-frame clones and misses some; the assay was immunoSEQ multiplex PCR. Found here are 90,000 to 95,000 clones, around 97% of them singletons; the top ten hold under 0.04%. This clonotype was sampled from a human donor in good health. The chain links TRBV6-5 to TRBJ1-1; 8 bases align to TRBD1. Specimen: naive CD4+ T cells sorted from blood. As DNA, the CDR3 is TGTGCCAGCAGTTTCGACAGGGGACCCACTGAAGCTTTCTTT. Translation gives CASSFDRGPTEAFF.